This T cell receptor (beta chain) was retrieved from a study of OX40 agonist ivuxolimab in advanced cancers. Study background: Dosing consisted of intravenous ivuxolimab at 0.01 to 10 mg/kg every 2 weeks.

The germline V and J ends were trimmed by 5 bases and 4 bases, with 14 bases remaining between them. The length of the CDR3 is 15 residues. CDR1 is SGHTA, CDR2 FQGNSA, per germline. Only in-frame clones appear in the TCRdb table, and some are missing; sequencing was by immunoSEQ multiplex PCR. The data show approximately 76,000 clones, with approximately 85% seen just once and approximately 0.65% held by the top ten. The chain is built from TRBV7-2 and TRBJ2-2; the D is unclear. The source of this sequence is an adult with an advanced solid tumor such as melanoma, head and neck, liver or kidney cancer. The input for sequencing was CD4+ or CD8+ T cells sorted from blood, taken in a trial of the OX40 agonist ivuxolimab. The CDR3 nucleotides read TGTGCCAGCAGCCTGCAGGAACCGAGCACCGGGGAGCTGTTTTTT. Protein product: CASSLQEPSTGELFF.